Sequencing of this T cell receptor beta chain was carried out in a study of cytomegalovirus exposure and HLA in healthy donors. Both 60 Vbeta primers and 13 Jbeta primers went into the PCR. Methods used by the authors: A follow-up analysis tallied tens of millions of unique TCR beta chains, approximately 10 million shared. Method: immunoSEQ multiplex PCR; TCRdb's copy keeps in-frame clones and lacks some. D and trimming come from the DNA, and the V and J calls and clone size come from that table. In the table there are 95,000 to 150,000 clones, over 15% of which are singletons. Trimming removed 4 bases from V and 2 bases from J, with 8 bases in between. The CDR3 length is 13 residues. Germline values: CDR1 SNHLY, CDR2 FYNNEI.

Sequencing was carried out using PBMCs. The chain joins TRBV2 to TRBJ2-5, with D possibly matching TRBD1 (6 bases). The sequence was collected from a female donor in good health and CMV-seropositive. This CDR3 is CASSVDRQETQYF. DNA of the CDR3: TGTGCCAGCAGTGTGGACAGACAAGAGACCCAGTACTTC.